Each of the 10 T cell receptor beta chains below was sequenced from the same sample in a study of cytomegalovirus exposure and HLA in healthy donors. 13 Jbeta primers and 60 Vbeta primers were used for the PCR. The data were produced by immunoSEQ multiplex PCR, yet TCRdb's version contains in-frame clones alone and is incomplete. Of around 150,000 clones listed, approximately 80% are singletons. Sequenced: PBMCs. The receptor source for this set is a woman between 40 and 55 years old in good health and CMV-seropositive.

The V call is TRBV5-1, the J call TRBJ2-1; D possibly corresponds to TRBD1 (5 bases). The CDR3 covers 17 residues. Germline V gives CDR1 SGHRS, CDR2 YFSETQ. Trimming stripped 5 bases from V and 2 bases from J, with 20 bases between. CDR3: CASRGDVQLPTYNEQFF. CDR3 in DNA: TGCGCCAGCAGAGGGGATGTTCAACTACCCACCTACAATGAGCAGTTCTTC. The full variable domain, completed using reference TRBV5-1 and TRBJ2-1, is KAGVTQTPRYLIKTRGQQVTLSCSPISGHRSVSWYQQTPGQGLQFLFEYFSETQRNKGNFPGRFSGRQFSNSRSEMNVSTLELGDSALYLCASRGDVQLPTYNEQFFGPGTRLTVL.

The V and J genes are TRBV7-9 and TRBJ2-7; D is ambiguous. Germline CDR1 reads SEHNR; CDR2 reads FQNEAQ (reference sequence). The CDR3 has 11 amino acids. V gave up 3 bases and J gave up 6 bases, with 6 bases separating them. The CDR3 spells CASSFSVEQYF. The CDR3 DNA sequence: TGTGCCAGCAGCTTTTCGGTCGAGCAGTACTTC.

V usage is TRBV23-1 and J usage is TRBJ2-1; 7 bases are a match to TRBD1. TRBV23-1 is an open reading frame, and its role is uncertain. The V segment lost 6 bases and the J segment 3 bases; nucleotides outside the gene matches: 14. This CDR3 spans 17 amino acids. The CDR3 coding sequence is TGCGCCAGCAGCCCGGGACAGCCAAAGGGGAACTACAATGAGCAGTTCTTC. Amino acids: CASSPGQPKGNYNEQFF.

V gene TRBV30 combines with J gene TRBJ1-2; D gene ambiguous. V dropped 5 bases and J dropped 3 bases, with 13 bases sitting between them. The CDR3 extends over 13 amino acids. Germline CDR1 reads GTSNPN; CDR2 reads SVGIG (reference sequence). CDR3 sequence reads: CAWSPGEDYGYTF. The CDR3 region has the DNA TGTGCCTGGTCGCCTGGTGAGGACTATGGCTACACCTTC.

The V gene is TRBV28, the J gene TRBJ2-7, with 8 positions matching TRBD2. The CDR3 contains 14 residues. J was trimmed by 0 bases and V by 7 bases; bases with no gene match: 5. Germline CDR1 reads MDHEN; CDR2 reads SYDVKM. In nucleotides, the CDR3 is TGTGCCAGCACCCAAAGCGGGAGCTCCTACGAGCAGTACTTC. Encoded protein: CASTQSGSSYEQYF.

On this clone: An end of the junction does not agree with germline; a read error may underlie this. This chain connects TRBV6-6 to TRBJ1-1, with 8 positions matching TRBD1. CDR1 MNHNY and CDR2 SVGAGI come from the germline V gene (reference sequence). The CDR3 has 11 residues. The CDR3 sequence: CGTGGPTEAFF. The CDR3 nucleotides read TGCGGTACAGGGGGGCCCACTGAAGCTTTCTTT.

The chain carries TRBV29-1 and TRBJ2-1; D is unresolved. CDR1 SQVTM and CDR2 ANQGSEA come from the germline V gene. V shed 5 bases and J shed 6 bases, with 14 bases lying between them. The CDR3 totals 13 residues. CDR3 in amino acids: CSVHPLRLNEQFF. DNA for the CDR3: TGCAGCGTTCATCCCCTCAGGCTCAATGAGCAGTTCTTC.

This clone was found once. The chain couples TRBV29-1 to TRBJ1-4; D unresolved. The germline gives CDR1 SQVTM, CDR2 ANQGSEA. CDR3 length: 15 residues. Trimming took off 2 bases at V and 3 bases at J, with 13 bases between the two ends. Here the CDR3 reads CSVEFPGQANEKLFF. The CDR3 bases are TGCAGCGTTGAATTCCCAGGCCAAGCTAATGAAAAACTGTTTTTT. The complete variable domain, with remaining parts taken from reference TRBV29-1 and TRBJ1-4, reads SAVISQKPSRDICQRGTSLTIQCQVDSQVTMMFWYRQQPGQSLTLIATANQGSEATYESGFVIDKFPISRPNLTFSTLTVSNMSPEDSSIYLCSVEFPGQANEKLFFGSGTQLSVL.

This chain uses TRBV11-2 with TRBJ1-4, with a possible D match to TRBD1 (6 bases). With 5 bases removed from V and 3 bases from J, the gap between germline ends came to 19 bases. Germline lookup yields CDR1 SGHAT and CDR2 FQNNGV. This CDR3 contains 17 residues. The CDR3, as DNA: TGTGCCAGCAGCCATTATCGAGGGGACACAGCTAATGAAAAACTGTTTTTT. Amino acids: CASSHYRGDTANEKLFF.

This chain uses TRBV28 with TRBJ2-1, with D maybe TRBD2 (6 bases). This CDR3 contains 15 residues. Trimming cost V 6 bases and J 6 bases, with 18 bases left between them. The V gene's germline CDR1 is MDHEN and CDR2 SYDVKM. For the CDR3, the DNA is TGTGCCAGCAGCCCCACGGGCAGCGGGTTCAATGAGCAGTTCTTC. This sequence encodes CASSPTGSGFNEQFF.